The 14 T cell receptor beta chains reported below all come from one sample, sequenced in a study of siplizumab effects on memory and regulatory T cells. Here immunoSEQ multiplex PCR was the method, and the copy in TCRdb shows in-frame clones only, minus some. This sample has around 100,000 clones, with less than 95% found just once. Material: non-Treg CD4+ T cells sorted from blood. The receptors originated from a human donor in good health.

The chain has TRBV11-3 and TRBJ2-6; D ambiguous. Germline CDR1 and CDR2: SGHNT and YENEEA. The CDR3 contains 14 residues. Trimming removed 4 bases from V and 4 bases from J, with 8 bases in between. In nucleotides, the CDR3 is TGTGCCAGCAGCTCAACGTCAGGGGCCAACGTCCTGACTTTC. Protein: CASSSTSGANVLTF. Combining the CDR3 with reference TRBV11-3 and TRBJ2-6 gives the whole variable domain EAGVVQSPRYKIIEKKQPVAFWCNPISGHNTLYWYLQNLGQGPELLIRYENEEAVDDSQLPKDRFSAERLKGVDSTLKIQPAELGDSAVYLCASSSTSGANVLTFGAGSRLTVL.

The rearrangement joins TRBV6-5 to TRBJ1-5, with D unclear. The germline V gene encodes CDR1 MNHEY and CDR2 SVGAGI. CDR3 length: 13 residues. Trimming left V 6 bases short and J 7 bases short, with 13 bases between. The DNA of the CDR3 is TGTGCCAGCAGGAGTGCGGAATCCCAGCCCCAGCATTTT. Protein sequence: CASRSAESQPQHF.

The chain joins TRBV15 to TRBJ2-3, with 8 bases fitting TRBD2. V dropped 2 bases and J dropped 3; count of bases not matched to a gene: 13. The length of the CDR3 is 18 residues. CDR1 is LNHNV, CDR2 YYDKDF, per germline (reference sequence). The CDR3 is CATSRTARAGAGTDTQYF. Here the CDR3 DNA reads TGTGCCACCAGCAGAACCGCTCGAGCGGGAGCGGGGACAGATACGCAGTATTTT.

This clone was seen a handful of times. Additional DNA sequences in this sample encode the identical CDR3. The chain joins TRBV20-1 to TRBJ2-1, with D uncertain. CDR1 is DFQATT and CDR2 is SNEGSKA in the germline V gene (reference sequence). This CDR3 comprises 10 residues. V dropped 3 bases and J dropped 3 bases, with 0 bases sitting between them. The CDR3 here is CSASYNEQFF. The CDR3 nucleotides are TGCAGTGCTAGCTACAATGAGCAGTTCTTC.

As DNA, the CDR3 is TGTGCCAGCAGTGAATTTGGGGAGGAGAATGAGCAGTTCTTC. Translated, it gives CASSEFGEENEQFF. The chain couples TRBV25-1 to TRBJ2-1; D is possibly TRBD2 (6 bases). Germline V gene lookup returns CDR1 MGHDK and CDR2 SYGVNS. The CDR3 has 14 residues. V dropped 1 base and J dropped 7 bases, with 11 bases sitting between them.

The V and J genes are TRBV11-3 and TRBJ2-6; 7 bases map to TRBD1. CDR3 size: 15 residues. Germline lookup yields CDR1 SGHNT and CDR2 YENEEA. Losses at the gene ends were 5 bases for V and 0 bases for J; bases not matched to a gene: 1. Here the CDR3 DNA reads TGTGCCAGCAGCGCAGGGGGCTCTGGGGCCAACGTCCTGACTTTC. Translation: CASSAGGSGANVLTF.

The chain recombines TRBV29-1 with TRBJ2-7; 9 bases are a match to TRBD1. The CDR3 length is 15 residues. V lost 1 base, J lost 2 bases, and 6 bases stayed unmatched. The germline CDR1 and CDR2 sequences are SQVTM and ANQGSEA. The chain's CDR3 is CSVEVLGTGTYEQYF. CDR3 DNA: TGCAGCGTTGAAGTCCTAGGGACAGGGACCTACGAGCAGTACTTC.

V gene TRBV5-4 combines with J gene TRBJ2-3, with 7 bases aligning to TRBD2. The CDR3 length is 14 residues. Germline V CDR1 and CDR2: SGHNT, YYREEE (reference sequence). The V and J ends lost 2 bases and 0 bases, in that order; junction bases with no gene match: 0. CDR3 sequence reads: CASSFSGSTDTQYF. The CDR3, as DNA: TGTGCCAGCAGCTTTAGCGGGAGCACAGATACGCAGTATTTT.

The V and J genes are TRBV11-2 and TRBJ1-1, with D perhaps TRBD1 (5 bases). CDR1 is SGHAT, CDR2 FQNNGV, per germline. This CDR3 region has 14 residues. With 3 bases removed from V and 3 bases from J, the gap between germline ends came to 11 bases. CDR3 nucleotide sequence: TGTGCCAGCAGCTTCGGCAGGGTGGACACTGAAGCTTTCTTT. It specifies CASSFGRVDTEAFF.

The DNA for the CDR3 is TGTGCCAGCAGCTCTGGATCCGGGCGTTCTACCTACGAGCAGTACTTC. Translating gives CASSSGSGRSTYEQYF. The chain joins TRBV5-4 to TRBJ2-7, with D unresolved. The CDR3 runs 16 residues. In germline, CDR1 is SGHNT, CDR2 YYREEE (reference sequence). V was pared by 3 bases and J by 2 bases, with 18 bases between.

The chain combines TRBV6-5 with TRBJ2-7, with a possible D match to TRBD2 (6 bases). Deletions cut 6 bases from V and 6 bases from J, with 21 bases between. Per the germline V gene, CDR1 is MNHEY and CDR2 is SVGAGI. The CDR3 is 15 residues long. The CDR3 spells CASRRLLLAGSEQYF. The CDR3 nucleotides read TGTGCCAGCAGGAGACTACTCCTCGCGGGATCCGAGCAGTACTTC.

The chain uses TRBV5-8 and TRBJ1-2; no reliable D call. V shed 7 bases and J shed 7 bases, with 11 bases lying between them. This CDR3 contains 11 residues. Per the germline V gene, CDR1 is SGHTS and CDR2 is YDEGEE. CDR3 sequence (DNA): TGTGCCAGCGGGCAGTTCGCTGGCTACACCTTC. Residues: CASGQFAGYTF.

The CDR3 region has the DNA TGTGCCTCTCCGCGAGCAAGAGCGATCGGGACTAGCGGGATCGATGAGCAGTTCTTC. It codes for CASPRARAIGTSGIDEQFF. This chain connects TRBV28 to TRBJ2-1; 13 nucleotides agree with TRBD2. Germline CDR1 is MDHEN and CDR2 is SYDVKM. Trimming at V came to 11 bases and at J to 8 bases, leaving 24 bases not matched to a gene. This CDR3 has 19 amino acids.

The V and J genes are TRBV23-1 and TRBJ1-4; no reliable D call. TRBV23-1 is noted as an ORF with a role that remains uncertain. Trimming took 6 bases from V and 4 from J, leaving 18 bases between them. The CDR3 sequence is 16 residues long. The CDR3 region is CASSPPRARDNEKLFF. CDR3 DNA sequence: TGCGCCAGCAGCCCTCCTAGGGCTCGGGATAATGAAAAACTGTTTTTT.